This entry lists 26 T cell receptor beta chains sequenced from one sample in a study of blood T cell repertoires in COVID-19. Produced via immunoSEQ multiplex PCR; TCRdb's table is partial and in-frame only. The sample lists 250,000 to 300,000 clones, 70% to 90% occurring once. Sequencing input: peripheral blood. Receptors were obtained from a woman aged 25 to 39 who had recovered from COVID-19.

V gene TRBV3-1 (or the pseudogene TRBV3-2) combines with J gene TRBJ2-2, with unresolved D. This CDR3 is built from 14 residues. V was clipped by 0 bases and J by 2 bases, with 4 bases between them. CDR1 LGHDT and CDR2 YNNKEL come from the germline V gene (reference sequence). CDR3 in amino acids: CASSQDLNTGELFF. The CDR3 DNA reads TGTGCCAGCAGCCAAGACCTCAACACCGGGGAGCTGTTTTTT.

The chain links TRBV20-1 to TRBJ1-1, with D uncertain. The CDR3 totals 10 residues. Germline CDR1 and CDR2: DFQATT and SNEGSKA (reference sequence). V dropped 2 bases and J dropped 12 bases, with 10 bases sitting between them. The CDR3 DNA is TGCAGTGCTAGACAGGCGTTATCTTTCTTT. Translation gives CSARQALSFF.

The CDR3 reads CASSQVFVGQGGNTIYF. The CDR3 DNA sequence: TGTGCCAGCAGCCAAGTTTTTGTAGGACAGGGGGGAAACACCATATATTTT. The genes are TRBV4-2 and TRBJ1-3; TRBD1 matches at 9 bases. Germline V CDR1 and CDR2: LGHNA, YNFKEQ. The trim removed 1 base at V and 4 bases at J, leaving 8 bases unmatched. This CDR3 has 17 residues.

This chain links TRBV27 with TRBJ2-2, with 10 bases lining up with TRBD1. CDR3 length: 18 amino acids. The junction had 15 bases not matched to a gene; V was cut back by 3 bases and J by 8 bases. CDR1 MNHEY and CDR2 SMNVEV come from the germline V gene (reference sequence). CDR3 protein: CASSLGWRGQGPPGELFF. The CDR3 DNA reads TGTGCCAGCAGTTTGGGGTGGAGGGGACAGGGGCCCCCTGGGGAGCTGTTTTTT.

The chain uses TRBV3-1 (or the pseudogene TRBV3-2) and TRBJ2-7; 7 bases fit TRBD2. The V gene's germline CDR1 is LGHDT and CDR2 YNNKEL (reference sequence). The CDR3 contains 15 residues. Losses at the gene ends were 3 bases for V and 0 bases for J; bases not matched to a gene: 5. The CDR3 nucleotides read TGTGCCAGCAGCCAGAGGCTAGCGGTCTCCTACGAGCAGTACTTC. It is translated as CASSQRLAVSYEQYF.

The chain has TRBV12-3 or TRBV12-4 and TRBJ2-5; D possibly corresponds to TRBD2 (5 bases). The germline V and J ends were trimmed by 0 bases and 5 bases, with 7 bases remaining between them. The CDR3 covers 13 residues. The CDR3 DNA reads TGTGCCAGCAGTTTAGCGGGAGTGGAGACCCAGTACTTC. Its protein product is CASSLAGVETQYF.

The chain carries TRBV5-1 and TRBJ1-6; D may be TRBD1 (5 bases). Looked up from germline, CDR1 is SGHRS and CDR2 is YFSETQ. Trimming took off 1 base at V and 10 bases at J, with 15 bases between the two ends. The CDR3 has 15 residues. The CDR3 DNA sequence: TGCGCCAGCAGCTTGCAGGTCAGGGAGGAATCACCCCTCCACTTT. This translates into CASSLQVREESPLHF.

The V and J genes are TRBV28 and TRBJ1-3; TRBD1 might be the D (6 bases). The length of the CDR3 is 16 residues. V was cut by 6 bases and J by 0 bases, with 15 bases left in between. Germline loops: CDR1 MDHEN, CDR2 SYDVKM. CDR3 nucleotides: TGTGCCAGCAGACTGGGGGGGGCTATCTCTGGAAACACCATATATTTT. It yields the protein CASRLGGAISGNTIYF.

The chain joins TRBV29-1 to TRBJ2-5; 9 bases are a match to TRBD1. The CDR3 covers 14 residues. The germline V gene has CDR1 SQVTM and CDR2 ANQGSEA. Losses at the gene ends were 5 bases for V and 5 bases for J; bases not matched to a gene: 9. CDR3 in amino acids: CSVLTGGAPETQYF. The CDR3 bases are TGCAGCGTTTTAACAGGGGGCGCCCCGGAGACCCAGTACTTC.

The gene calls are TRBV5-1 and TRBJ2-4, with TRBD1 matching over 8 bases. Per the germline V gene, CDR1 is SGHRS and CDR2 is YFSETQ. The V segment lost 0 bases and the J segment 6 bases; nucleotides outside the gene matches: 5. This CDR3 contains 15 residues. The CDR3 DNA sequence: TGCGCCAGCAGCTTGGATCCAGGGGGCCTAAACATTCAGTACTTC. Its translation is CASSLDPGGLNIQYF.

This sequence joins TRBV3-1 (or the pseudogene TRBV3-2) and TRBJ2-6; D gene uncertain. Trimming removed 0 bases at V and 2 bases at J, with 14 bases between. The CDR3 totals 18 residues. Germline V gives CDR1 LGHDT, CDR2 YNNKEL (reference sequence). DNA of the CDR3: TGTGCCAGCAGCCAAGATTTCCCCCAGGTAACTGGGGCCAACGTCCTGACTTTC. It encodes CASSQDFPQVTGANVLTF.

The CDR3 coding sequence is TGTGCCAGCAGCCAAGATTCAGCGTCCAATGAGCAGTTCTTC. Amino acid sequence: CASSQDSASNEQFF. The rearrangement links TRBV3-1 (or the pseudogene TRBV3-2) to TRBJ2-1; no definite D call. This CDR3 spans 14 amino acids. V was trimmed by 0 bases and J by 6 bases, leaving 9 bases between them. In germline, CDR1 is LGHDT, CDR2 YNNKEL (reference sequence).

The V call is TRBV11-2, the J call TRBJ2-1; D not resolved. V was pared by 2 bases and J by 4 bases, with 3 bases between. Looked up from germline, CDR1 is SGHAT and CDR2 is FQNNGV. This CDR3 has 12 amino acids. CDR3: CASSLTYNEQFF. The CDR3 DNA sequence: TGTGCCAGCAGCTTAACATACAATGAGCAGTTCTTC. The full variable domain, completed using reference TRBV11-2 and TRBJ2-1, is EAGVAQSPRYKIIEKRQSVAFWCNPISGHATLYWYQQILGQGPKLLIQFQNNGVVDDSQLPKDRFSAERLKGVDSTLKIQPAKLEDSAVYLCASSLTYNEQFFGPGTRLTVL.

The chain joins TRBV19 to TRBJ1-6; 10 nucleotides agree with TRBD1. The ends lost 5 bases at V and 5 bases at J; junction bases unmatched: 0. CDR1 and CDR2 (germline): LNHDA, SQIVND (reference sequence). This CDR3 spans 14 amino acids. The CDR3 nucleotides are TGTGCCAGTAGTGGACAGGGGGATAATTCACCCCTCCACTTT. Its protein product is CASSGQGDNSPLHF.

This chain joins TRBV28 and TRBJ1-5; 8 nucleotides line up with TRBD1. From germline, CDR1 is MDHEN and CDR2 SYDVKM. This CDR3 contains 15 residues. V lost 2 bases and J lost 7; bases outside the gene matches: 7. CDR3 protein: CASSLTAGGWQPQHF. CDR3 bases: TGTGCCAGCAGTTTAACGGCAGGGGGCTGGCAGCCCCAGCATTTT.

The V call is TRBV7-2, the J call TRBJ1-1; the match to TRBD1 covers 9 bases. In germline, CDR1 is SGHTA, CDR2 FQGNSA. This CDR3 region has 14 residues. Unmatched junction bases numbered 5, after V lost 5 bases and J lost 4 bases. The CDR3, as DNA: TGTGCCAGCAGCGCACAGGGGGCGAGCACTGAAGCTTTCTTT. Amino acid sequence: CASSAQGASTEAFF.

The chain employs TRBV28 and TRBJ2-2; TRBD1 matches 9 bases. The V and J ends lost 3 bases and 3 bases, in that order; junction bases with no gene match: 5. This CDR3 has 16 amino acids. Germline V gene data show CDR1 as MDHEN and CDR2 as SYDVKM. The DNA of the CDR3 is TGTGCCAGCAGTTTTCCGGGACAGGGTTACACCGGGGAGCTGTTTTTT. It yields the protein CASSFPGQGYTGELFF.

The chain carries TRBV7-6 and TRBJ2-1, with TRBD2 identical over 9 bases. The CDR3 length is 15 residues. Per the germline V gene, CDR1 is SGHVS and CDR2 is FNYEAQ. Trimming cost V 5 bases and J 8 bases; bases outside gene matches: 10. CDR3 nucleotide sequence: TGTGCCAGCAGCCCCTTAGCGGGGGCAAGGGATGAGCAGTTCTTC. Its protein product is CASSPLAGARDEQFF. Complete variable domain (other parts from reference TRBV7-6 and TRBJ2-1): GAGVSQSPRYKVTKRGQDVALRCDPISGHVSLYWYRQALGQGPEFLTYFNYEAQQDKSGLPNDRFSAERPEGSISTLTIQRTEQRDSAMYRCASSPLAGARDEQFFGPGTRLTVL.

J is TRBJ2-3 and V is TRBV5-1; 7 nucleotides match TRBD2. The V segment lost 4 bases and the J segment 5 bases; nucleotides outside the gene matches: 16. Germline CDR1 and CDR2: SGHRS and YFSETQ. This CDR3 contains 17 residues. The CDR3 DNA reads TGCGCCAGCAGCGAACGGACTGGCGGGGGATGGGTAGATACGCAGTATTTT. It specifies CASSERTGGGWVDTQYF. The variable domain in full, completed from reference TRBV5-1 and TRBJ2-3, reads KAGVTQTPRYLIKTRGQQVTLSCSPISGHRSVSWYQQTPGQGLQFLFEYFSETQRNKGNFPGRFSGRQFSNSRSEMNVSTLELGDSALYLCASSERTGGGWVDTQYFGPGTRLTVL.

The V and J genes are TRBV5-5 and TRBJ1-4; TRBD1 matches at 8 bases. Trimming removed 4 bases from V and 6 bases from J; junction bases left unmatched: 8. CDR3 length: 15 residues. Germline V lookup: CDR1 SGHKS, CDR2 YYEKEE (reference sequence). The CDR3 here is CASSLPGQGYEKLFF. The CDR3 nucleotides are TGTGCCAGCAGCCTTCCTGGACAGGGTTATGAAAAACTGTTTTTT.

The genes are TRBV6-6 and TRBJ1-6; the D gene is possibly TRBD1 (6 bases). The ends were cut back, 8 bases at V and 6 bases at J, with 17 bases in the middle. CDR3 length: 15 residues. From germline, CDR1 is MNHNY and CDR2 SVGAGI (reference sequence). The CDR3 DNA is TGTGCCAGCCGACAGGCAGACCGGCCTAATTCACCCCTCCACTTT. As protein: CASRQADRPNSPLHF.

The chain employs TRBV7-2 and TRBJ1-4; D remains ambiguous. CDR1 is SGHTA and CDR2 is FQGNSA in the germline V gene. V dropped 4 bases and J dropped 6 bases, with 9 bases sitting between them. This CDR3 has 13 residues. The CDR3 reads CASSSGNHEKLFF. DNA of the CDR3: TGTGCCAGCAGCTCCGGGAACCATGAAAAACTGTTTTTT.

V is TRBV28 and J is TRBJ1-2; 8 nucleotides match TRBD1. The germline gives CDR1 MDHEN, CDR2 SYDVKM. The CDR3 consists of 18 residues. V trimming: 2 bases; J trimming: 3 bases; junction bases outside the gene matches: 14. For the CDR3, the DNA is TGTGCCAGCAGTTTACGCCGAGACAGGGGCCCGATTGACTATGGCTACACCTTC. This sequence encodes CASSLRRDRGPIDYGYTF.

The V and J genes are TRBV29-1 and TRBJ1-2; D is undetermined. The CDR3 is 15 amino acids. Per the germline V gene, CDR1 is SQVTM and CDR2 is ANQGSEA. V was shortened by 0 bases and J by 5 bases, with 16 bases between the two germline ends. CDR3 DNA sequence: TGCAGCGTTGAAGATATGGGCAGCTACCTTTATGGCTACACCTTC. It encodes CSVEDMGSYLYGYTF.

The rearrangement links TRBV28 to TRBJ2-5, with 9 bases lining up with TRBD2. Germline CDR1 reads MDHEN; CDR2 reads SYDVKM. V gave up 5 bases and J gave up 4 bases; unmatched junction bases: 14. CDR3 length: 17 residues. The CDR3 nucleotides read TGTGCCAGCAGTAGCCCCTCCTCGCGGGGGGGTTTAGAGACCCAGTACTTC. Translation gives CASSSPSSRGGLETQYF.

The chain couples TRBV5-4 to TRBJ2-3; 7 positions match TRBD1. The germline CDR1 and CDR2 sequences are SGHNT and YYREEE (reference sequence). There are 14 residues in the CDR3. Trimming removed 0 bases from V and 7 bases from J; junction bases left unmatched: 5. The CDR3 bases are TGTGCCAGCAGCTTGGGACAGGGAATGAATACGCAGTATTTT. It is translated as CASSLGQGMNTQYF.